This T cell receptor (beta chain) was found in a study of regulatory T cells in long-lasting Graves disease. Turning to the study itself: Antithyroid drugs had been given to newly diagnosed Graves' patients for under 3 months.

V shed 3 bases and J shed 4 bases, with 15 bases lying between them. The CDR3 is made up of 16 amino acids. CDR1 and CDR2 (germline): MNHGY, SVAAGI. Specified time point: newly diagnosed GD, antithyroid drugs for less than 3 months. RNA extracted from PBMCs served as the sequencing template. Researchers made TCR beta libraries by using iRepertoire HTBI primers and running Arm-PCR on CDR3 regions. Via MiXCR, TCRdb re-called the multiplex PCR reads, giving one row per CDR3 protein. The table records fewer than 650,000 distinct CDR3 sequences, approximately 16% of them present only once. The sample was also reused in another study, on T cells in Graves' hyperthyroidism and ophthalmopathy.

This TCR derives from a man aged 18 to 35 with Graves disease. Sequencing used peripheral blood mononuclear cells (PBMCs), obtained at new diagnosis, from a patient treated with antithyroid drugs. The chain joins TRBV6-9 to TRBJ1-4; D ambiguous. CDR3 amino acids: CASSYSTDALNEKLFF. DNA of the CDR3: TGTGCCAGCAGTTACTCTACGGACGCCCTTAATGAAAAACTGTTTTTT.